This T cell receptor beta chain was recovered during a study of T-cell reconstitution after alpha-beta-depleted transplantation in children. This CDR3 is 16 amino acids long. The V segment lost 2 bases and the J segment 6 bases; nucleotides outside the gene matches: 12. CDR1 and CDR2 from the germline V gene are DFQATT and SNEGSKA (reference sequence). This clonotype has more than one count but fewer than ten. A TCRbeta library incorporating unique molecular identifiers was prepared. A single record per CDR3 protein comes from TCRdb applying MiXCR to the PCR reads. The sample lists a few hundred thousand distinct CDR3 sequences; about 11% were seen once.

The sample was PBMCs from the stem cell graft donor, taken from the stem cell graft. This chain uses TRBV20-1 with TRBJ1-5; 8 nucleotides match TRBD1. This receptor was obtained from a human donor who donated a stem cell graft to a child with acute myeloid leukemia. The CDR3 sequence: CSARFHSGTGGQPQHF. CDR3 nucleotides: TGCAGTGCTAGATTCCATTCCGGGACAGGCGGTCAGCCCCAGCATTTT.